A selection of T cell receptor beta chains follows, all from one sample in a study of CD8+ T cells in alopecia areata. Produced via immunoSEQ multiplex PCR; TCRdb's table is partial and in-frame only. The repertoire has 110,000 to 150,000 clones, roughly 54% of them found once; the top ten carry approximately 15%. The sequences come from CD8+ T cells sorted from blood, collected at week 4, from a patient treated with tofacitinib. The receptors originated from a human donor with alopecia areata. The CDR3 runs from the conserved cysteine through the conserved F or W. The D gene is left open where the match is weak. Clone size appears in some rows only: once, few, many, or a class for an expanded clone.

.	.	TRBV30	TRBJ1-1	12	CAWSVPNPEAFF
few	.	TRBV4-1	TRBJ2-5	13	CASSQIGLETQYF
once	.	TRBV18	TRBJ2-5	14	CASSPPLGEETQYF
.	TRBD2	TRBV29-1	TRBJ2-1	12	CSDGLARDEQFF
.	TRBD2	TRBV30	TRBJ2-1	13	CAWSAGGGSEQFF
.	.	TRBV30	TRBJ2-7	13	CAWSGGRGYEQYF
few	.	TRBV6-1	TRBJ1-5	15	CASSSLDGSNQPQHF
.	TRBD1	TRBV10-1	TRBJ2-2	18	CASSESKGQGASTGELFF
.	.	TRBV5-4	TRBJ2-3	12	CASTADTDTQYF
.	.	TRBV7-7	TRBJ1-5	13	CASSLTPNQPQHF
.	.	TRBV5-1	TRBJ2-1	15	CASSLEVGMGNEQFF
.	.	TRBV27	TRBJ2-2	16	CASSLGPGGNTGELFF
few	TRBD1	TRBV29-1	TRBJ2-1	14	CSVEPETGYNEQFF
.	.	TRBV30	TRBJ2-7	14	CAWSVGAGDNEQYF
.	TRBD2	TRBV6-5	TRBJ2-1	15	CASSPLAGGHNEQFF
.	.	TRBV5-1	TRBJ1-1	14	CASSLAEVNTEAFF
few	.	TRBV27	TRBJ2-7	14	CASSLMGSPYEQYF
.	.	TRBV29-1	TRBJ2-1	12	CSVVADYNEQFF
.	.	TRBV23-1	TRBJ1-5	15	CASSQPQGPDQPQHF
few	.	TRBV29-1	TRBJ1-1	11	CSVDMNTEAFF
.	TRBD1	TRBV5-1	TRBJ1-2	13	CASRRTGTYGYTF
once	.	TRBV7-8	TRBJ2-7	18	CASSPRMSGANRVAEQYF
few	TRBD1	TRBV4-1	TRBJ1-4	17	CASSQDPPTGEDEKLFF
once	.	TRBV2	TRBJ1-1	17	CASSETESELMNTEAFF
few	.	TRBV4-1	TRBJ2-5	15	CASSQVVGGGETQYF
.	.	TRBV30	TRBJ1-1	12	CAWTPGKTEAFF
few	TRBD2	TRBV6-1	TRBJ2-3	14	CASKAGENTDTQYF
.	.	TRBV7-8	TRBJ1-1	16	CASSLPRAGVETEAFF